This T cell receptor beta chain was identified in a study of vaccination and CD4 T cells after COVID-19. About the research overall: Stimuli were overlapping spike peptide pools of SARS-CoV-2 and three common cold coronaviruses (HCoV-NL63, HCoV-OC43, HCoV-229E).

Oncomine TCR Beta short-read sequencing was applied to DNA from cultured CD4+ T cells. From cultured CD4+ T cells, genomic DNA was extracted. TCRdb re-analysed the PCR reads in MiXCR, keeping a single row per CDR3 protein. The data show fewer than 20,000 distinct CDR3 sequences, roughly 45% seen once. Findings and limits, study-wide: The median number of SARS-CoV-2-reactive clonotypes increased from roughly 21 to 40, a change that did not reach significance.

Treatment here: roughly 11-day PBMC culture with coronavirus spike peptide pools or control peptides (ViraFEST assay). Culture proceeded for less than 11 days, and CD4+ T cells were then isolated by negative selection. This CDR3 spans 15 amino acids. Germline-derived CDR1 and CDR2 are DFQATT and SNEGSKA (reference sequence). After removal of 6 bases from V and 5 bases from J, the junction contained 7 bases not matched to a gene. A note on this clonotype: Its antigen is unidentified.

This clonotype was obtained from a human donor who had recovered from COVID-19. Sequencing input: CD4+ T cells from blood, cultured in vitro. J is TRBJ2-7 and V is TRBV20-1, with 16 bases lining up with TRBD2. The chain's CDR3 is CSAPGLAGGYDEQYF. The DNA of the CDR3 is TGCAGTGCGCCGGGACTAGCGGGAGGGTACGACGAGCAGTACTTC.